Following are 17 T cell receptor beta chains from one sample sequenced in a study of T cell responses to AZD1222 COVID-19 vaccine. TCRdb's table, derived via immunoSEQ multiplex PCR, lists solely in-frame clones and lacks some. The profile shows 140,000 to 150,000 clones, more than 85% of them singletons. This specimen was peripheral blood, taken on day 0 of AZD1222 vaccination. The receptors were sampled from an adult in good health.

The rearrangement uses TRBV5-1 and TRBJ2-1, with 8 bases that match TRBD2. With V trimmed by 3 bases and J by 14 bases, 13 bases remained unmatched. The CDR3 consists of 14 residues. Germline V CDR1 and CDR2: SGHRS, YFSETQ. This CDR3 reads CASSYAPGLGGEFF. The CDR3 nucleotides are TGCGCCAGCAGCTATGCACCGGGACTAGGGGGTGAGTTCTTC.

V gene TRBV19 combines with J gene TRBJ1-2; TRBD1 aligns across 7 bases. Germline assignment: CDR1 LNHDA and CDR2 SQIVND (reference sequence). The CDR3 totals 13 residues. V was clipped by 6 bases and J by 7 bases; unmatched bases: 8. The CDR3 region is CASSAGTVLGYTF. CDR3 nucleotide sequence: TGTGCCAGTAGCGCGGGGACAGTACTTGGCTACACCTTC.

The chain is built from TRBV30 and TRBJ2-5, with D tentatively TRBD1 or TRBD2 (6 bases each). The V and J ends lost 1 base and 1 base respectively, with 16 bases between them. The CDR3 contains 16 residues. Per germline, CDR1 GTSNPN and CDR2 SVGIG (reference sequence). CDR3 nucleotide sequence: TGTGCCTGGAGTGAGGGGGTCTTAGCGGTCCAAGAGACCCAGTACTTC. Translating gives CAWSEGVLAVQETQYF. Variable domain in full (rest from reference TRBV30 and TRBJ2-5): SQTIHQWPATLVQPVGSPLSLECTVEGTSNPNLYWYRQAAGRGLQLLFYSVGIGQISSEVPQNLSASRPQDRQFILSSKKLLLSDSGFYLCAWSEGVLAVQETQYFGPGTRLLVL.

V gene TRBV6-5 combines with J gene TRBJ2-5; no definite D call. The CDR3 runs to 14 residues. From germline, CDR1 is MNHEY and CDR2 SVGAGI. Trimming left V 0 bases short and J 2 bases short, with 7 bases between. CDR3 loop: CASSYSSRQETQYF. CDR3 bases: TGTGCCAGCAGTTACTCCTCTAGACAAGAGACCCAGTACTTC.

The gene calls are TRBV28 and TRBJ1-5; TRBD1 matches at 7 bases. V lost 5 bases to trimming and J lost 4 bases; unmatched junction nucleotides: 8. CDR1 is MDHEN, CDR2 SYDVKM, per germline. This CDR3 spans 15 amino acids. In DNA, the CDR3 is TGTGCCAGCAGTCGCGGGACAGCTGAAAATCAGCCCCAGCATTTT. This translates into CASSRGTAENQPQHF.

The V gene is TRBV6-2 or TRBV6-3, the J gene TRBJ2-3, with 13 positions matching TRBD2. The germline CDR1 and CDR2 sequences are MNHEY and SVGEGT. With 0 bases clipped from V and 7 bases from J, the junction kept 1 base outside the gene matches. This CDR3 has 15 residues. The CDR3 bases are TGTGCCAGCAGTTACTCGACTAGCGGGGGGCATACGCAGTATTTT. It codes for CASSYSTSGGHTQYF.

This clone appeared once. V usage is TRBV3-1 (or the pseudogene TRBV3-2) and J usage is TRBJ1-6; 7 bases agree with TRBD1. Germline values: CDR1 LGHDT, CDR2 YNNKEL (reference sequence). With 2 bases clipped from V and 8 bases from J, the junction kept 6 bases outside the gene matches. The length of the CDR3 is 15 residues. As DNA, the CDR3 is TGTGCCAGCAGCCAAAGGGGACAGCGAGATTCACCCCTCCACTTT. Translated, it gives CASSQRGQRDSPLHF.

The J gene is TRBJ1-4, the V gene TRBV3-1 (or the pseudogene TRBV3-2), with D uncertain. This CDR3 is 13 amino acids long. Between the trimmed V and J ends, which lost 0 bases and 8 bases, there was a span of 7 bases. CDR1 and CDR2 from the germline V gene are LGHDT and YNNKEL (reference sequence). The CDR3 sequence: CASSQENREKLFF. The CDR3 DNA is TGTGCCAGCAGCCAAGAAAACCGGGAAAAACTGTTTTTT.

This clone was seen just once. This sequence joins TRBV27 and TRBJ2-3; D may be TRBD2 (6 bases). Between the trimmed V and J ends, which lost 8 bases and 2 bases, there was a span of 8 bases. The CDR3 is 12 residues long. The V gene's germline CDR1 is MNHEY and CDR2 SMNVEV (reference sequence). As DNA, the CDR3 is TGTGCCAGCCGCGGGGACACAGATACGCAGTATTTT. The encoded protein is CASRGDTDTQYF.

The CDR3 DNA reads as TGTGCCAGCAGTTTGCGGGGGACCTACGAGCAGTACTTC. This sequence encodes CASSLRGTYEQYF. The chain employs TRBV28 and TRBJ2-7; TRBD2 agrees at 7 bases. CDR3 length equals 13 residues. The V segment lost 3 bases and the J segment 2 bases; nucleotides outside the gene matches: 1. Germline V gives CDR1 MDHEN, CDR2 SYDVKM.

The chain uses TRBV4-1 and TRBJ1-5; 7 bases align to TRBD1. The CDR3 contains 15 residues. The germline gives CDR1 MGHRA, CDR2 YSYEKL. V shed 7 bases and J 0 bases; nucleotides not matched to a gene: 6. The CDR3 loop is CASKQGLDSNQPQHF. In nucleotides, the CDR3 is TGCGCCAGCAAACAGGGGCTAGATAGCAATCAGCCCCAGCATTTT.

This chain uses TRBV18 with TRBJ1-1; no firm D call. Germline lookup yields CDR1 KGHSH and CDR2 LQKENI. The CDR3 is made up of 15 amino acids. V lost 1 base, J lost 2 bases, and 11 bases lay in between. CDR3 protein: CASSPLVSRNTEAFF. DNA of the CDR3: TGTGCCAGCTCACCACTGGTCTCAAGAAACACTGAAGCTTTCTTT. The full variable domain, in which reference TRBV18 and TRBJ1-1 provide the parts outside the CDR3, is NAGVMQNPRHLVRRRGQEARLRCSPMKGHSHVYWYRQLPEEGLKFMVYLQKENIIDESGMPKERFSAEFPKEGPSILRIQQVVRGDSAAYFCASSPLVSRNTEAFFGQGTRLTVV.

The V gene is TRBV7-8, the J gene TRBJ2-3, with D possibly matching TRBD2 (6 bases). V was trimmed by 4 bases and J by 6 bases, leaving 17 bases between them. The CDR3 length is 15 residues. Germline CDR1 and CDR2: SGHVS and FQNEAQ. The DNA of the CDR3 is TGTGCCAGCAGCTCCAGAATAGGACTAACTGATACGCAGTATTTT. Translated, it gives CASSSRIGLTDTQYF.

This chain uses TRBV4-3 with TRBJ2-3; D might be TRBD2 (6 bases). The CDR3 consists of 14 residues. V shed 5 bases and J shed 3 bases, with 12 bases lying between them. Germline lookup yields CDR1 LGHNA and CDR2 YSLEER. CDR3 region: CASSSRTKTDTQYF. The CDR3 DNA reads as TGCGCCAGCAGCTCTCGGACTAAAACAGATACGCAGTATTTT.

The rearrangement uses TRBV5-1 and TRBJ1-6, with TRBD1 as a possible D gene (5 bases). Trimming pared 2 bases from V and 7 bases from J, leaving 13 bases between. This CDR3 has 15 residues. Germline CDR1 reads SGHRS; CDR2 reads YFSETQ. The CDR3: CASSFSGGRNSPLHF. The CDR3 bases are TGCGCCAGCAGCTTCTCCGGGGGACGGAATTCACCCCTCCACTTT. Together with reference TRBV5-1 and TRBJ1-6, the CDR3 gives the full variable domain: KAGVTQTPRYLIKTRGQQVTLSCSPISGHRSVSWYQQTPGQGLQFLFEYFSETQRNKGNFPGRFSGRQFSNSRSEMNVSTLELGDSALYLCASSFSGGRNSPLHFGNGTRLTVT.

In this sample, this clone turned up once. The genes are TRBV6-2 or TRBV6-3 and TRBJ2-7; D perhaps matches TRBD2 (5 bases). Looked up from germline, CDR1 is MNHEY and CDR2 is SVGEGT. This CDR3 has 15 amino acids. Trimming pared 5 bases from V and 5 bases from J, leaving 19 bases between. Here the CDR3 reads CASSPDGRPGNEQYF. For the CDR3, the DNA is TGTGCCAGCAGTCCGGACGGACGCCCGGGGAACGAGCAGTACTTC.

The V gene is TRBV27, the J gene TRBJ2-1, with TRBD2 matching 9 bases. There are 15 residues in the CDR3. CDR1 MNHEY and CDR2 SMNVEV come from the germline V gene (reference sequence). The V gene end was trimmed by 2 bases and the J gene end by 4 bases; junction bases not matched to a gene: 3. The CDR3: CASSLRLAEYNEQFF. Here the CDR3 DNA reads TGTGCCAGCAGTTTAAGACTAGCGGAATACAATGAGCAGTTCTTC.